The 21 T cell receptor beta chains below all came from one sample that was sequenced in a study of cytomegalovirus exposure and HLA in healthy donors. The study ran its PCR with 60 Vbeta and 13 Jbeta primers. The data were produced by immunoSEQ multiplex PCR, yet TCRdb's version contains in-frame clones alone and is incomplete. The table has 140,000 to 150,000 clones, 65% to 85% seen once. Material: PBMCs. All receptors derive from a man younger than 40 in good health and CMV-seronegative.

The chain combines TRBV5-1 with TRBJ2-7; D is possibly TRBD1 (6 bases). This CDR3 region has 15 residues. Looked up from germline, CDR1 is SGHRS and CDR2 is YFSETQ. V was pared by 1 base and J by 3 bases, with 14 bases between. The CDR3 is CASSLMAGANYEQYF. CDR3 sequence (DNA): TGCGCCAGCAGCTTGATGGCAGGGGCCAACTACGAGCAGTACTTC.

This clone was counted between two and nine times. The gene calls are TRBV5-5 and TRBJ1-1, with D perhaps TRBD1 (5 bases). Trimming removed 1 base from V and 1 base from J, with 11 bases in between. The CDR3 covers 15 residues. Germline CDR1 and CDR2: SGHKS and YYEKEE (reference sequence). The CDR3 region is CASSLMGGGNTEAFF. CDR3 DNA sequence: TGTGCCAGCAGCTTGATGGGCGGGGGGAACACTGAAGCTTTCTTT.

The rearrangement links TRBV29-1 to TRBJ1-2, with a possible D match to TRBD1 (6 bases). The CDR3 covers 14 residues. Germline values: CDR1 SQVTM, CDR2 ANQGSEA. V lost 2 bases to trimming and J lost 6 bases, with 16 bases between them. CDR3 sequence (DNA): TGCAGCGTTGAATCCCCGGGAGGGGGGGATGGCTACACCTTC. Its translation is CSVESPGGGDGYTF.

This chain links TRBV11-3 with TRBJ2-2; no clear D gene. Per the germline V gene, CDR1 is SGHNT and CDR2 is YENEEA. With 4 bases removed from V and 5 bases from J, the gap between germline ends came to 11 bases. This CDR3 is built from 14 residues. The CDR3 is CASSSGFLTGELFF. CDR3 nucleotides: TGTGCCAGCAGCTCGGGTTTCCTGACCGGGGAGCTGTTTTTT.

Turning to this clone: The junction shows a germline mismatch at one end, possibly a read error. This rearrangement joins TRBV5-1 to TRBJ2-6; D perhaps matches TRBD2 (6 bases). Germline V gene lookup returns CDR1 SGHRS and CDR2 YFSETQ. The CDR3 totals 19 residues. CDR3 amino acids: CASSPGTFRSFSGANGLTF. Here the CDR3 DNA reads TGCGCCAGCAGCCCCGGGACTTTCCGGAGCTTCTCTGGGGCCAACGGCCTGACTTTC.

The chain combines TRBV7-9 with TRBJ1-1; perhaps TRBD1 as D (5 bases). The CDR3 covers 12 residues. The germline V gene has CDR1 SEHNR and CDR2 FQNEAQ (reference sequence). V was clipped by 6 bases and J by 4 bases, with 9 bases between them. The CDR3 DNA sequence: TGTGCCAGCAGTATAAGGGGCACTGAAGCTTTCTTT. Translation gives CASSIRGTEAFF.

The rearrangement uses TRBV5-1 and TRBJ1-2, with D possibly being TRBD1 (6 bases). The CDR3 has 14 amino acids. The germline V gene encodes CDR1 SGHRS and CDR2 YFSETQ. The V end lost 0 bases, the J end lost 6 bases, and 12 bases lay between the germline ends. The CDR3 DNA is TGCGCCAGCAGCTTGGGGCAGGGGCTCCATGGCTACACCTTC. It translates to CASSLGQGLHGYTF.

The rearrangement uses TRBV28 and TRBJ1-1; TRBD1 matches at 11 bases. V lost 8 bases and J lost 11; bases outside the gene matches: 13. This CDR3 has 14 amino acids. The germline gives CDR1 MDHEN, CDR2 SYDVKM. The CDR3 loop is CASCSRDRGYRAFF. The CDR3 DNA follows: TGTGCCAGCTGCAGCCGGGACAGGGGGTATAGGGCTTTCTTT.

The V and J genes are TRBV10-2 and TRBJ2-3; 10 bases are shared with TRBD2. Germline V gene lookup returns CDR1 WSHSY and CDR2 SAAADI. Trimming at V came to 1 base and at J to 0 bases, leaving 4 bases not matched to a gene. The CDR3 is 17 residues long. The CDR3 protein is CASSEYPSGSSTDTQYF. CDR3 DNA: TGCGCCAGCAGTGAGTACCCTAGCGGGAGCAGCACAGATACGCAGTATTTT.

The V call is TRBV13, the J call TRBJ2-3; 8 nucleotides agree with TRBD1. The CDR3 runs 20 residues. CDR1 is PRHDT and CDR2 is FYEKMQ in the germline V gene (reference sequence). V gave up 4 bases and J gave up 3 bases; unmatched junction bases: 21. CDR3 region: CASSSSVWQGANGWTDTQYF. CDR3 sequence (DNA): TGTGCCAGCAGCTCCTCAGTGTGGCAGGGGGCCAACGGTTGGACAGATACGCAGTATTTT.

The chain couples TRBV2 to TRBJ1-5, with TRBD1 matching 7 bases. CDR3 length: 12 residues. CDR1 SNHLY and CDR2 FYNNEI come from the germline V gene. J lost 9 bases, V lost 5 bases, and 4 bases had no gene match. The CDR3, as DNA: TGTGCCAGCAGTCGGGACAGCCCGCCCCAGCATTTT. This gives the protein CASSRDSPPQHF.

This chain connects TRBV6-1 to TRBJ2-7; 11 nucleotides line up with TRBD2. V dropped 5 bases and J dropped 2; count of bases not matched to a gene: 5. This CDR3 spans 15 amino acids. The V gene's germline CDR1 is MNHNS and CDR2 SASEGT. The CDR3 nucleotides are TGTGCCAGCAGTCCACTAGCGGGAGTTCCCTACGAGCAGTACTTC. Translating gives CASSPLAGVPYEQYF.

This clone has a single count. This chain links TRBV10-3 with TRBJ2-1, with 9 bases aligning to TRBD2. With V trimmed by 10 bases and J by 7 bases, 17 bases remained unmatched. Germline V gives CDR1 ENHRY, CDR2 SYGVKD. This CDR3 is 16 amino acids long. The CDR3 DNA reads TGTGCCACAACCTCCGCAGTAGCGGGAGAGGGAAATGAGCAGTTCTTC. This codes for CATTSAVAGEGNEQFF.

The chain has TRBV18 and TRBJ1-6; weak D call: TRBD1 (6 bases). Deletions cut 5 bases from V and 7 bases from J, with 9 bases between. The CDR3 contains 13 residues. Germline V gives CDR1 KGHSH, CDR2 LQKENI. CDR3 in amino acids: CASSSDRNSPLHF. The CDR3 bases are TGTGCCAGCTCATCAGACAGGAATTCACCCCTCCACTTT. Full variable domain (remainder filled in from reference TRBV18 and TRBJ1-6): NAGVMQNPRHLVRRRGQEARLRCSPMKGHSHVYWYRQLPEEGLKFMVYLQKENIIDESGMPKERFSAEFPKEGPSILRIQQVVRGDSAAYFCASSSDRNSPLHFGNGTRLTVT.

This clone was counted only a few times. The rearrangement joins TRBV7-9 to TRBJ1-1, with TRBD1 matching over 8 bases. This CDR3 is 11 amino acids long. The germline V gene has CDR1 SEHNR and CDR2 FQNEAQ (reference sequence). J lost 7 bases, V lost 8 bases, and 3 bases had no gene match. The CDR3 sequence is CASGQGLEAFF. The CDR3 DNA follows: TGTGCCAGCGGACAGGGACTTGAAGCTTTCTTT.

CDR3 nucleotides: TGTGCCAGCAGTCCCAGAAAGAACACTGAAGCTTTCTTT. It specifies CASSPRKNTEAFF. V and J are TRBV6-5 and TRBJ1-1, with unresolved D. Per germline, CDR1 MNHEY and CDR2 SVGAGI. V was clipped by 5 bases and J by 1 base, with 8 bases between them. The CDR3 extends over 13 amino acids.

The sample holds one count of this clone. This chain connects TRBV5-4 to TRBJ2-2; D is ambiguous. The germline CDR1 and CDR2 sequences are SGHNT and YYREEE (reference sequence). This CDR3 contains 13 residues. V was pared by 6 bases and J by 6 bases, with 12 bases between. CDR3 sequence reads: CASTSRYAGELFF. The CDR3 nucleotides are TGTGCCAGCACTTCGAGATATGCCGGGGAGCTGTTTTTT.

The chain carries TRBV27 and TRBJ1-2; TRBD1 matches at 7 bases. V shed 2 bases, J shed 4 bases, and the junction held 7 bases outside the gene matches. The CDR3 spans 15 residues. CDR1 and CDR2 from the germline V gene are MNHEY and SMNVEV (reference sequence). The DNA of the CDR3 is TGTGCCAGCAGTTTAATGCAGGGGGTCCCCTATGGCTACACCTTC. Translated, it gives CASSLMQGVPYGYTF.

The genes are TRBV7-2 and TRBJ2-2; TRBD2 agrees at 10 bases. Germline lookup yields CDR1 SGHTA and CDR2 FQGNSA. V was clipped by 1 base and J by 5 bases; unmatched bases: 10. The CDR3 loop spans 18 amino acids. CDR3 sequence (DNA): TGTGCCAGCAGCTTAGTAATCCTAGCGGGGGCCCCAACCGGGGAGCTGTTTTTT. It specifies CASSLVILAGAPTGELFF.

The rearrangement uses TRBV28 and TRBJ2-7; D may be TRBD2 (6 bases). CDR1 is MDHEN, CDR2 SYDVKM, per germline. The CDR3 is 8 amino acids. The CDR3 loop reads CASSLGRV. CDR3 sequence (DNA): TGTGCCAGCAGTTTAGGGAGGGTC.

The chain couples TRBV6-1 to TRBJ2-1; TRBD2 matches at 8 bases. V gave up 4 bases and J gave up 3 bases; unmatched junction bases: 2. Per germline, CDR1 MNHNS and CDR2 SASEGT. The CDR3 runs to 14 residues. CDR3 sequence reads: CASSVLADYNEQFF. In DNA form, the CDR3 reads TGTGCCAGCAGTGTACTAGCGGACTACAATGAGCAGTTCTTC.